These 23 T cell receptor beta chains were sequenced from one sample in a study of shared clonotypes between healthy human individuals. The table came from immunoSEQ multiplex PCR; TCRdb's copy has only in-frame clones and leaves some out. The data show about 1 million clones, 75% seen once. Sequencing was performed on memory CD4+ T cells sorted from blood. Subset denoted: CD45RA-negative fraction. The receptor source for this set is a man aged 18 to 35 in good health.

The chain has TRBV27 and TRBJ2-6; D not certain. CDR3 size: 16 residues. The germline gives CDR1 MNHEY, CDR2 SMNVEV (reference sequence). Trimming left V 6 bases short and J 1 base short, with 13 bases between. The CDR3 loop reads CASSRYGTSGANVLTF. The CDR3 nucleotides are TGTGCCAGCAGCCGGTACGGTACTTCTGGGGCCAACGTCCTGACTTTC.

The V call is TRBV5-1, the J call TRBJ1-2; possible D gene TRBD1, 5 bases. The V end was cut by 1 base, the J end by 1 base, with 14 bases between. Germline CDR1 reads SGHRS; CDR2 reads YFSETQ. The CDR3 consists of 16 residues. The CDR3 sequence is CASSLTTGTSNYGYTF. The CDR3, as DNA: TGCGCCAGCAGCTTGACCACAGGCACGAGTAACTATGGCTACACCTTC.

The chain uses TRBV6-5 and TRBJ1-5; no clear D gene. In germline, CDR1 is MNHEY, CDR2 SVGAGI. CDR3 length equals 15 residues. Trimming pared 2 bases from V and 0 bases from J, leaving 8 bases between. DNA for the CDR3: TGTGCCAGCAGTTACGTTGGCAGTAGCAATCAGCCCCAGCATTTT. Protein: CASSYVGSSNQPQHF.

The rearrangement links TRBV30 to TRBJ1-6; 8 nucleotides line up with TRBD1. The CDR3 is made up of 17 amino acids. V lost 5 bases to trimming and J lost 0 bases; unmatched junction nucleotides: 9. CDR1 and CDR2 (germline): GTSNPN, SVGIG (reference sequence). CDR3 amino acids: CAWQGAKYSSYNSPLHF. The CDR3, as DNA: TGTGCCTGGCAGGGGGCGAAGTATTCCTCCTATAATTCACCCCTCCACTTT.

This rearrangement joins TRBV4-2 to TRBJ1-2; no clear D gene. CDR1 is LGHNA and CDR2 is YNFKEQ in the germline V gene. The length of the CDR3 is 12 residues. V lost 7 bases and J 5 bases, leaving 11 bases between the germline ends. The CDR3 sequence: CASTAEAYGYTF. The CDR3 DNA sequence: TGTGCCAGCACAGCAGAAGCTTATGGCTACACCTTC.

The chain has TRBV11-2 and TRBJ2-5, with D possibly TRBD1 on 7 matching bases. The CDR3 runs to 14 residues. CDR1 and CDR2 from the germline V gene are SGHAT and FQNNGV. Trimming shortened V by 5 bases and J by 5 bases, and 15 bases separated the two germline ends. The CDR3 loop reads CASSPGRGDETQYF. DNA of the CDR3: TGTGCCAGCAGCCCAGGCAGGGGGGACGAGACCCAGTACTTC. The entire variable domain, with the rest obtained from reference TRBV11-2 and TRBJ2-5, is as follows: EAGVAQSPRYKIIEKRQSVAFWCNPISGHATLYWYQQILGQGPKLLIQFQNNGVVDDSQLPKDRFSAERLKGVDSTLKIQPAKLEDSAVYLCASSPGRGDETQYFGPGTRLLVL.

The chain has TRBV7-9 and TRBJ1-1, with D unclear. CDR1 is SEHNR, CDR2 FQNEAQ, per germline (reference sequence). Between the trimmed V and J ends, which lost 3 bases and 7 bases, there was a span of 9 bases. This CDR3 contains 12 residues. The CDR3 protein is CASSFTRSEAFF. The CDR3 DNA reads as TGTGCCAGCAGCTTTACCCGGAGTGAAGCTTTCTTT.

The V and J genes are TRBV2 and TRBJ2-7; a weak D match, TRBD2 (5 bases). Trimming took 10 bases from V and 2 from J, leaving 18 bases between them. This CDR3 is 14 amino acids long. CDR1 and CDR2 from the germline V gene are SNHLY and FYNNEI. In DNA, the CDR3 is TGTGCCATCAACGGGGTTCCACTTACCTACGAGCAGTACTTC. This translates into CAINGVPLTYEQYF. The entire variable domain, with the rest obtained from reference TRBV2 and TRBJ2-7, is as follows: EPEVTQTPSHQVTQMGQEVILRCVPISNHLYFYWYRQILGQKVEFLVSFYNNEISEKSEIFDDQFSVERPDGSNFTLKIRSTKLEDSAMYFCAINGVPLTYEQYFGPGTRLTVT.

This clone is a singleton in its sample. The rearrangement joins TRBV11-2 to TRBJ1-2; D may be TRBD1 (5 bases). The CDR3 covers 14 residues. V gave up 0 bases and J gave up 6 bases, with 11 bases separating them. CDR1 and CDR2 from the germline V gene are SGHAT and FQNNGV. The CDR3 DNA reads TGTGCCAGCAGCTTAGACCGCCGGGGGAATGGCTACACCTTC. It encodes CASSLDRRGNGYTF.

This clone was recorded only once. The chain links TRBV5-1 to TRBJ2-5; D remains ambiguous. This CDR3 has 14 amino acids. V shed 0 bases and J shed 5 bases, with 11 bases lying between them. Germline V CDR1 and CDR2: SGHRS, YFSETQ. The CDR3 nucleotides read TGCGCCAGCAGCTTGGCCGGCTCTAAGGAGACCCAGTACTTC. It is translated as CASSLAGSKETQYF. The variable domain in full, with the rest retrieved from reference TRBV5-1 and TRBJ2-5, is KAGVTQTPRYLIKTRGQQVTLSCSPISGHRSVSWYQQTPGQGLQFLFEYFSETQRNKGNFPGRFSGRQFSNSRSEMNVSTLELGDSALYLCASSLAGSKETQYFGPGTRLLVL.

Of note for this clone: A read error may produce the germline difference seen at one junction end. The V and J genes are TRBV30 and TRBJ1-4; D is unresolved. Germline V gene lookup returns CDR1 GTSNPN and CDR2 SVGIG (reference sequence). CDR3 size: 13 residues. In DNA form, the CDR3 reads TGTGCCTGGGGTGTTTGGGCCGGTGAAAAACTGTTTTTT. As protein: CAWGVWAGEKLFF.

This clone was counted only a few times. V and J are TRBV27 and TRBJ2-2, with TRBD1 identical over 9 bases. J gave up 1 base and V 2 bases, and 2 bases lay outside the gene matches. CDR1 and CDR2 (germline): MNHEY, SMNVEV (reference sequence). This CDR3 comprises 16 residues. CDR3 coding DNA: TGTGCCAGCAGTTTAGGGACAGGGAGGAACACCGGGGAGCTGTTTTTT. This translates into CASSLGTGRNTGELFF.

CDR3 amino acids: CASRLLLSSYEQYF. The CDR3 region has the DNA TGCGCCAGCAGACTTTTGTTGAGCTCCTACGAGCAGTACTTC. The chain combines TRBV5-1 with TRBJ2-7; no firm D call. Trimming pared 5 bases from V and 0 bases from J, leaving 12 bases between. The CDR3 runs to 14 residues. CDR1 SGHRS and CDR2 YFSETQ come from the germline V gene. The full variable domain, its missing parts supplied by reference TRBV5-1 and TRBJ2-7, is KAGVTQTPRYLIKTRGQQVTLSCSPISGHRSVSWYQQTPGQGLQFLFEYFSETQRNKGNFPGRFSGRQFSNSRSEMNVSTLELGDSALYLCASRLLLSSYEQYFGPGTRLTVT.

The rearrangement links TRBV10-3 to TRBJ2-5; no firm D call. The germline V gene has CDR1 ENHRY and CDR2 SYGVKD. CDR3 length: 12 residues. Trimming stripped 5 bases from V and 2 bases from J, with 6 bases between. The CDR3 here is CAISSTQETQYF. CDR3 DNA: TGTGCCATCAGTTCAACTCAAGAGACCCAGTACTTC.

CDR3 sequence (DNA): TGTGCCAGCAGCACCGCGGGAGGAGGGACAGATACGCAGTATTTT. It specifies CASSTAGGGTDTQYF. This chain links TRBV7-2 with TRBJ2-3; TRBD2 matches at 8 bases. Germline V gene lookup returns CDR1 SGHTA and CDR2 FQGNSA. The trim removed 5 bases at V and 3 bases at J, leaving 7 bases unmatched. The CDR3 has 15 amino acids.

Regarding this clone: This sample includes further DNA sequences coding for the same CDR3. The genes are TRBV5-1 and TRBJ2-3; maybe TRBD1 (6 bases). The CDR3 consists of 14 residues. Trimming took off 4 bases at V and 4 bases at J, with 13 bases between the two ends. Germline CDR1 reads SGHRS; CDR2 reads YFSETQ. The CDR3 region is CASSPRGGSDTQYF. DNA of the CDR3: TGCGCCAGCAGCCCCCGAGGGGGTTCAGATACGCAGTATTTT.

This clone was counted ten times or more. The CDR3 here is CASSVQGDIQYF. The CDR3 coding sequence is TGTGCCAGCAGCGTACAGGGAGACATTCAGTACTTC. V is TRBV9 and J is TRBJ2-4; D may correspond to TRBD1 or TRBD2 (5 bases each). Germline CDR1 reads SGDLS; CDR2 reads YYNGEE. The V gene lost 1 base and the J gene lost 8 bases, with 7 bases spanning the gap. The CDR3 has 12 residues.

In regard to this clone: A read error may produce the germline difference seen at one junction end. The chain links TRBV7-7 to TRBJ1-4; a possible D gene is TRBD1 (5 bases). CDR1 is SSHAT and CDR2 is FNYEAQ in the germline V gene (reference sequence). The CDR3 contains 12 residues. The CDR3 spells CASSLKEGPTPF. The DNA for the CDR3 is TGTGCTAGCAGCTTAAAGGAGGGACCGACGCCTTTT.

The DNA for the CDR3 is TGTGCCAGCAGCTTAGCGAGGGACAGGGGGCAAGGTGAGCAGTTCTTC. Translated, it gives CASSLARDRGQGEQFF. V is TRBV7-6 and J is TRBJ2-1; 12 bases are a match to TRBD1. This CDR3 is 16 amino acids long. V trimming: 0 bases; J trimming: 9 bases; junction bases outside the gene matches: 6. Germline V gives CDR1 SGHVS, CDR2 FNYEAQ.

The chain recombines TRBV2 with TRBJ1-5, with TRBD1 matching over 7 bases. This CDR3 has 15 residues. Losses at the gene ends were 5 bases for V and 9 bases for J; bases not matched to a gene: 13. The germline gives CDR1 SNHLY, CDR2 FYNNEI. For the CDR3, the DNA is TGTGCCAGCAGTCCCGGGACAGACGCCTCGGGGCCCCAGCATTTT. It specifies CASSPGTDASGPQHF.

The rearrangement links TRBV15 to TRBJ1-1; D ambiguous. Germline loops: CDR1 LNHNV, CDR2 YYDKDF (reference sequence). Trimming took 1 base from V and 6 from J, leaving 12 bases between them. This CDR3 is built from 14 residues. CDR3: CATSRADLGAEAFF. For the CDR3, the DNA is TGTGCCACCAGCAGAGCGGACCTTGGGGCTGAAGCTTTCTTT.

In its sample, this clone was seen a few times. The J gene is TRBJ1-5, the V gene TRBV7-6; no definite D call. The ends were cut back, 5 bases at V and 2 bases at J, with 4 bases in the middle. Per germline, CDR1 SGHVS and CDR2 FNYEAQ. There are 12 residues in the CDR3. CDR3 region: CASSQRNQPQHF. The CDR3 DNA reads TGTGCCAGCAGCCAACGCAATCAGCCCCAGCATTTT.

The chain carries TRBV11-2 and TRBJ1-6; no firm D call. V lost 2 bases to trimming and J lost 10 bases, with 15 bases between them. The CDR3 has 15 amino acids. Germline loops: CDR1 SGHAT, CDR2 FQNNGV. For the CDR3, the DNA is TGTGCCAGCAGCTTATTGCCGGGTACGGAATCACCCCTCCACTTT. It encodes CASSLLPGTESPLHF.